A single sample gave rise to the 12 T cell receptor beta chains below, sequenced in a study of blood T cells in healthy people across ages. A second roughly 6 to 11 cycle PCR used barcoded and J-beta primers. One entry per CDR3 protein results from TCRdb running MiXCR on the 5' RACE reads. The repertoire includes 800,000 to 950,000 distinct CDR3 sequences, about 29% of them detected once, and more than 8.5% sits in the top ten. These data also featured in a second study, about T cells of mothers and their children.

The sequenced sample was blood. The receptors were gathered from a woman aged 35 to 49 in good health.

This clonotype came up a few times. The rearrangement uses TRBV20-1 and TRBJ2-7; 12 bases fit TRBD2. The CDR3 extends over 15 amino acids. The ends lost 3 bases at V and 4 bases at J; junction bases unmatched: 7. Germline CDR1 and CDR2: DFQATT and SNEGSKA (reference sequence). CDR3: CSASQTSGGPYEQYF. The DNA for the CDR3 is TGCAGTGCTAGCCAGACTAGCGGGGGACCATACGAGCAGTACTTC.

The table lists this clonotype with many counts. The chain recombines TRBV12-3 or TRBV12-4 with TRBJ2-7; maybe TRBD2 (5 bases). Trimming pared 5 bases from V and 6 bases from J, leaving 14 bases between. The CDR3 has 13 amino acids. The CDR3 DNA reads as TGTGCCAGCAGTCGGGGAGAGGTCGGCGAGCAGTACTTC. Encoded protein: CASSRGEVGEQYF.

This clonotype came up many times. The CDR3 nucleotides are TGTGCCAGCAGCCCGGGACTAGCTTCAGATACGCAGTATTTT. Its translation: CASSPGLASDTQYF. The V gene is TRBV6-6, the J gene TRBJ2-3; the match to TRBD2 covers 9 bases. V dropped 6 bases and J dropped 4; count of bases not matched to a gene: 5. This CDR3 region has 14 residues. Per the germline V gene, CDR1 is MNHNY and CDR2 is SVGAGI (reference sequence).

This sequence joins TRBV7-2 and TRBJ2-1, with D maybe TRBD1 (6 bases). This CDR3 region has 14 residues. V was cut by 5 bases and J by 6 bases, with 14 bases left in between. In germline, CDR1 is SGHTA, CDR2 FQGNSA. CDR3 nucleotides: TGTGCCAGCAGCCCCGGGACAATCAGCAATGAGCAGTTCTTC. As protein: CASSPGTISNEQFF. Full variable domain (remainder filled in from reference TRBV7-2 and TRBJ2-1): GAGVSQSPSNKVTEKGKDVELRCDPISGHTALYWYRQSLGQGLEFLIYFQGNSAPDKSGLPSDRFSAERTGGSVSTLTIQRTQQEDSAVYLCASSPGTISNEQFFGPGTRLTVL.

V is TRBV2 and J is TRBJ2-5, with 7 positions matching TRBD1. This CDR3 contains 15 residues. The V gene end was trimmed by 6 bases and the J gene end by 5 bases; junction bases not matched to a gene: 12. Per the germline V gene, CDR1 is SNHLY and CDR2 is FYNNEI. The DNA of the CDR3 is TGTGCCAGCAGCCTTGACAGGGCCCTCGACGAGACCCAGTACTTC. This encodes CASSLDRALDETQYF. The full variable domain, its missing parts supplied by reference TRBV2 and TRBJ2-5, is EPEVTQTPSHQVTQMGQEVILRCVPISNHLYFYWYRQILGQKVEFLVSFYNNEISEKSEIFDDQFSVERPDGSNFTLKIRSTKLEDSAMYFCASSLDRALDETQYFGPGTRLLVL.

The CDR3 DNA sequence: TGTGCCAGCAGTTTTGATTGGGACAGGCGGTACAATGAGCAGTTCTTC. This codes for CASSFDWDRRYNEQFF. V gene TRBV12-3 or TRBV12-4 combines with J gene TRBJ2-1, with 8 bases matching TRBD1. The CDR3 runs 16 residues. Trimming removed 3 bases from V and 4 bases from J; junction bases left unmatched: 8.

This clonotype was detected many times. This chain uses TRBV4-1 with TRBJ2-7; TRBD2 is a possible D gene (5 bases). Germline CDR1 MGHRA, CDR2 YSYEKL. The CDR3 consists of 14 residues. Trimming removed 2 bases from V and 3 bases from J, with 11 bases in between. The CDR3 coding sequence is TGCGCCAGCAGCCAAAGCGCGAGGGTCTACGAGCAGTACTTC. It translates to CASSQSARVYEQYF.

The rearrangement links TRBV7-7 to TRBJ2-5; 10 nucleotides align to TRBD2. This CDR3 contains 14 residues. From germline, CDR1 is SSHAT and CDR2 FNYEAQ (reference sequence). CDR3 sequence: CASGLAGGQETQYF. CDR3 DNA: TGTGCTAGCGGCTTAGCGGGGGGCCAAGAGACCCAGTACTTC.

This clonotype was seen more than once but under ten times. V is TRBV7-2 and J is TRBJ1-2; the D gene is possibly TRBD1 (5 bases). CDR1 and CDR2 from the germline V gene are SGHTA and FQGNSA. Trimming pared 1 base from V and 1 base from J, leaving 10 bases between. The CDR3 is 15 amino acids. The CDR3 DNA sequence: TGTGCCAGCAGCTTAGATTGGGGGAATAACTATGGCTACACCTTC. Protein: CASSLDWGNNYGYTF.

This clonotype showed up just a few times. The CDR3 nucleotides are TGTGCCAGCAGCAGTCGGGGCTATAGCGGGGGGGCTAATGAGCAGTTCTTC. Encoded protein: CASSSRGYSGGANEQFF. The gene calls are TRBV7-3 and TRBJ2-1; 11 bases map to TRBD2. Germline V lookup: CDR1 SGHTA, CDR2 FQGTGA. V trimming: 5 bases; J trimming: 7 bases; junction bases outside the gene matches: 13. The CDR3 contains 17 residues.

This clonotype was counted ten times or more. This chain uses TRBV10-3 with TRBJ2-5; TRBD2 matches 7 bases. The CDR3 is 14 amino acids. Losses at the gene ends were 2 bases for V and 4 bases for J; bases not matched to a gene: 4. Germline CDR1 ENHRY, CDR2 SYGVKD. CDR3 nucleotide sequence: TGTGCCATCAGTGAGCGGGGGGAGCGAGAGACCCAGTACTTC. This translates into CAISERGERETQYF.

This clonotype was seen just once. The chain joins TRBV5-1 to TRBJ1-2, with D possibly matching TRBD1 (5 bases). CDR1 is SGHRS, CDR2 YFSETQ, per germline. The CDR3 is 14 amino acids. The V and J ends lost 4 bases and 5 bases respectively, with 15 bases between them. The CDR3 sequence: CASSPGGAQYGYTF. The CDR3 nucleotides are TGCGCCAGCAGCCCCGGCGGGGCTCAGTATGGCTACACCTTC. The full variable domain, its missing parts supplied by reference TRBV5-1 and TRBJ1-2, is KAGVTQTPRYLIKTRGQQVTLSCSPISGHRSVSWYQQTPGQGLQFLFEYFSETQRNKGNFPGRFSGRQFSNSRSEMNVSTLELGDSALYLCASSPGGAQYGYTFGSGTRLTVV.